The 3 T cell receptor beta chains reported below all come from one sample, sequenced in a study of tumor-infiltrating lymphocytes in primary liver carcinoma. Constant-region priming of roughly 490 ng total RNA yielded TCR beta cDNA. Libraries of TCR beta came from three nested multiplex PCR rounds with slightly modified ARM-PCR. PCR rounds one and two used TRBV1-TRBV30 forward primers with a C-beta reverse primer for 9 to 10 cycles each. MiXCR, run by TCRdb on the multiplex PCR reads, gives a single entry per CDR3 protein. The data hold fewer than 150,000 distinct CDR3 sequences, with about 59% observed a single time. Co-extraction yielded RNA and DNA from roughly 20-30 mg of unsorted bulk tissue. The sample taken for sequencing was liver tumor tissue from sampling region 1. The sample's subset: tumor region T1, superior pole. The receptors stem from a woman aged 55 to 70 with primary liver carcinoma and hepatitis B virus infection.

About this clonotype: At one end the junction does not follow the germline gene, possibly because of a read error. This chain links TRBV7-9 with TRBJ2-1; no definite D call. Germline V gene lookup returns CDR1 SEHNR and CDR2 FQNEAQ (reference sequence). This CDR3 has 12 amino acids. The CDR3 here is CVSSSTTYEQFF. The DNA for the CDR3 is TGTGTCAGCAGCTCCACTACCTATGAGCAGTTCTTC.

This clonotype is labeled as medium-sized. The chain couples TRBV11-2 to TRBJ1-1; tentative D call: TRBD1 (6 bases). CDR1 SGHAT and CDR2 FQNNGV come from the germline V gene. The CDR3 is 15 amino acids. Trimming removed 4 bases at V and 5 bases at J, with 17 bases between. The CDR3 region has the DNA TGTGCCAGCAGCTCACCTGAGAGGGGGGTGACTGAAGCTTTCTTT. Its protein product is CASSSPERGVTEAFF.

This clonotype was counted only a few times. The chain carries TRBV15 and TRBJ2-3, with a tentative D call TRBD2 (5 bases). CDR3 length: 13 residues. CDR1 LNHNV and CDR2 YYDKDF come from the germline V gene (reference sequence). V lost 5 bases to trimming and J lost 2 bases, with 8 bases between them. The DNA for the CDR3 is TGTGCCACCAGCCGGGAAGTCACAGATACGCAGTATTTT. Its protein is CATSREVTDTQYF.